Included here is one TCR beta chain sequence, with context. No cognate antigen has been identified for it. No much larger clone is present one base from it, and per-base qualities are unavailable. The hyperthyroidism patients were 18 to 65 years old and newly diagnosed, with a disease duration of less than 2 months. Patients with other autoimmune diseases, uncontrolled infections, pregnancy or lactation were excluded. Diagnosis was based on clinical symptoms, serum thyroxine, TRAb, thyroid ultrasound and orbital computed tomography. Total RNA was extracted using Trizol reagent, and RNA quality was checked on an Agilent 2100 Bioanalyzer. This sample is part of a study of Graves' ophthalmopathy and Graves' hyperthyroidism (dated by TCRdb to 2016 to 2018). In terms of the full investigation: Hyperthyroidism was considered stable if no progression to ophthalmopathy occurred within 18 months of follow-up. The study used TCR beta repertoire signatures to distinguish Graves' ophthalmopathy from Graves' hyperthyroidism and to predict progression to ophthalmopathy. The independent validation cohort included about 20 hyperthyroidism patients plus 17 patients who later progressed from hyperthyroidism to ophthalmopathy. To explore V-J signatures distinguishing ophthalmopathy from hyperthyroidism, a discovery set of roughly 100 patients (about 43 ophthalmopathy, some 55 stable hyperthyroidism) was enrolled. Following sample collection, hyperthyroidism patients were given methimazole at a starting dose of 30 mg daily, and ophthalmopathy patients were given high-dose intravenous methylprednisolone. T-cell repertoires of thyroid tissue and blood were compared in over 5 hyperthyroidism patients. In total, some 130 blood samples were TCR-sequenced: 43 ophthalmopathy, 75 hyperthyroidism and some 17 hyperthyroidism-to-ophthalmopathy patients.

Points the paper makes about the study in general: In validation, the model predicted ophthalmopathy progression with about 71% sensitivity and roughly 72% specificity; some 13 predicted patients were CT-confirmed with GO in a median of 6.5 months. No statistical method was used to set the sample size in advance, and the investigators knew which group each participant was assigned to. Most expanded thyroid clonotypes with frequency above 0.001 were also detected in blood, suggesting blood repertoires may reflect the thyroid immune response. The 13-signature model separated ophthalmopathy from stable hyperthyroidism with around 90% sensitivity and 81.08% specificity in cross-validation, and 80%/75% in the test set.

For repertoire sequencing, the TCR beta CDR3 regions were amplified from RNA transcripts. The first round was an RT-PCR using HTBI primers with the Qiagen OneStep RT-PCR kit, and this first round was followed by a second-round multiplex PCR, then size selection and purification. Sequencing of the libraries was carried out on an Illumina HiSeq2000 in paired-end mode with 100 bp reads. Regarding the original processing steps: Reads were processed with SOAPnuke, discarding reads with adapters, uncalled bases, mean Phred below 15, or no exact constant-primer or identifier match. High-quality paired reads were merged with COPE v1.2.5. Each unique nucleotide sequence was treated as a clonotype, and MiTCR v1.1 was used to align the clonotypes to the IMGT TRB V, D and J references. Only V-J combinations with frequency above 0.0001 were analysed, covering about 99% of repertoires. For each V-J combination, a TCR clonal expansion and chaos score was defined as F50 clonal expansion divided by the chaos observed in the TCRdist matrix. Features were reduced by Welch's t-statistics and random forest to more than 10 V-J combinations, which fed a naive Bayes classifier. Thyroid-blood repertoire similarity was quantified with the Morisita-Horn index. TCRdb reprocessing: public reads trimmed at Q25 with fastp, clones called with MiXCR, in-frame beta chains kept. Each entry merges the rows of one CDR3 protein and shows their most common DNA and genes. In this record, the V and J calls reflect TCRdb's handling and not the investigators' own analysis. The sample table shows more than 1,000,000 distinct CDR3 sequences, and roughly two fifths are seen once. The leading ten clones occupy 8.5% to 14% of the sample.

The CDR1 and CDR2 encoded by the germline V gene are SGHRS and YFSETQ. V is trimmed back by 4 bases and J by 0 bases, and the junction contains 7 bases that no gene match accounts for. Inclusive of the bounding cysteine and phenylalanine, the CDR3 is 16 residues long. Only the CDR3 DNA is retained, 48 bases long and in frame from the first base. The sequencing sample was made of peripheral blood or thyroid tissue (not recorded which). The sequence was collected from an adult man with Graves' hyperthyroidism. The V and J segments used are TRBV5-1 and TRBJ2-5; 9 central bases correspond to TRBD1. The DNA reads TGCGCCAGCAGCCTTACCGGGACAGGGTACCAAGAGACCCAGTACTTC. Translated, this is CASSLTGTGYQETQYF. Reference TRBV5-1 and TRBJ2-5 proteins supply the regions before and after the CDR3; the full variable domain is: KAGVTQTPRYLIKTRGQQVTLSCSPISGHRSVSWYQQTPGQGLQFLFEYFSETQRNKGNFPGRFSGRQFSNSRSEMNVSTLELGDSALYLCASSLTGTGYQETQYFGPGTRLLVL.